Reported below is one TCR beta chain. What it binds is unknown. These data come from a study of radiotherapy plus CTLA-4 blockade in lung cancer. General study points: After treatment with radiotherapy plus ipilimumab, TCR clones that came from the tumor expanded in blood. Interferon-beta and early blood T cell clone dynamics reportedly predicted response best.

Ipilimumab-mediated CTLA-4 blockade plus focal radiation was given to patients having chemo-refractory metastatic non-small-cell lung cancer. The assay was immunoSEQ multiplex PCR, and TCRdb's table has in-frame clones only and misses some. The repertoire holds some 110,000 clones, with just under 80% as singletons. In germline, CDR1 is SGHVS, CDR2 FQNEAQ. The CDR3 length is 16 residues. Trimming cost V 1 base and J 1 base; bases outside gene matches: 4. V usage is TRBV7-8 and J usage is TRBJ1-2; 9 bases map to TRBD1. This TCR derives from a human donor with non-small cell lung cancer who had a partial response to radiotherapy plus ipilimumab. The sample in question was peripheral blood, obtained from a patient treated with radiotherapy plus ipilimumab. For the CDR3, the DNA is TGTGCCAGCAGCTTAGGGGGACAGGGTCTTAACTATGGCTACACCTTC. This translates into CASSLGGQGLNYGYTF.